The 21 T cell receptor beta chains presented below share a single source sample, sequenced in a study of blood T cell repertoires in COVID-19. TCRdb's copy holds only in-frame clones and misses some; the assay was immunoSEQ multiplex PCR. The data contain about 60,000 clones, 75% to 80% of them seen just once; the ten biggest clones take up 50%. The sample consisted of peripheral blood. These receptors originate from a woman over 75 with acute or convalescent COVID-19.

This clone was detected only once. V and J are TRBV6-5 and TRBJ2-5; no reliable D call. The ends were cut back, 4 bases at V and 3 bases at J, with 9 bases in the middle. The CDR3 spans 13 residues. Per the germline V gene, CDR1 is MNHEY and CDR2 is SVGAGI. CDR3 residues: CASSSLSKETQYF. The CDR3, as DNA: TGTGCCAGCAGTTCCCTGAGCAAAGAGACCCAGTACTTC.

This clone occurred once. This chain joins TRBV28 and TRBJ2-2; 16 bases agree with TRBD2. The CDR3 consists of 18 residues. In germline, CDR1 is MDHEN, CDR2 SYDVKM. Losses at the gene ends were 2 bases for V and 6 bases for J; bases not matched to a gene: 6. The CDR3 DNA reads as TGTGCCAGCAGTTTAGGGACTAGCGGGAGGGCCCTCGCCGGGGAGCTGTTTTTT. Protein product: CASSLGTSGRALAGELFF.

The chain joins TRBV28 to TRBJ1-6; TRBD1 might be the D (5 bases). The CDR3 has 16 residues. The germline V and J ends were trimmed by 4 bases and 0 bases, with 10 bases remaining between them. Looked up from germline, CDR1 is MDHEN and CDR2 is SYDVKM. CDR3 nucleotide sequence: TGTGCCAGCAGTTCCCACAGGAGCTCCTATAATTCACCCCTCCACTTT. Translation gives CASSSHRSSYNSPLHF.

A few counts support this clone. The J gene is TRBJ1-1, the V gene TRBV5-5; 8 bases are shared with TRBD1. V lost 4 bases and J lost 3; bases outside the gene matches: 11. This CDR3 has 16 amino acids. Germline-derived CDR1 and CDR2 are SGHKS and YYEKEE (reference sequence). CDR3 sequence: CASSMAPTGEYTEAFF. As DNA, the CDR3 is TGTGCCAGCAGCATGGCCCCGACAGGGGAGTACACTGAAGCTTTCTTT.

V gene TRBV21-1 combines with J gene TRBJ1-6; the DNA was not used to check the table's D call, TRBD1. TRBV21-1 has pseudogene status. The CDR3 sequence is 17 residues long. The CDR3 DNA sequence: TGTGCCAGCAGCGTGGTAGGACAGGGGGATTCCCATTCACCCCTCCACTTT. Residues: CASSVVGQGDSHSPLHF.

The V and J genes are TRBV4-2 and TRBJ2-2; 7 bases fit TRBD2. V trimming: 0 bases; J trimming: 0 bases; junction bases outside the gene matches: 4. This CDR3 is built from 17 residues. Germline V gives CDR1 LGHNA, CDR2 YNFKEQ. The CDR3 is CASSQEQGLANTGELFF. DNA for the CDR3: TGTGCCAGCAGCCAAGAACAAGGACTAGCGAACACCGGGGAGCTGTTTTTT.

The chain is built from TRBV6-5 and TRBJ1-6; 7 nucleotides agree with TRBD1. The junction had 4 bases not matched to a gene; V was cut back by 5 bases and J by 12 bases. The length of the CDR3 is 12 residues. Germline V gene lookup returns CDR1 MNHEY and CDR2 SVGAGI. The CDR3, as DNA: TGTGCCAGCAGTCGACAGGGTTTACCCCTCCACTTT. It encodes CASSRQGLPLHF.

This clone was found once. This chain uses TRBV19 with TRBJ1-2; possible D gene TRBD1, 6 bases. CDR3 size: 14 residues. V lost 6 bases and J lost 6, with 17 bases in between. Germline V gene data show CDR1 as LNHDA and CDR2 as SQIVND (reference sequence). CDR3 loop: CASRNTGSVDGYTF. The CDR3 DNA follows: TGTGCCAGTAGAAATACAGGGTCTGTCGATGGCTACACCTTC.

This clone was picked up a small number of times. V usage is TRBV7-9 and J usage is TRBJ1-1; D is possibly TRBD1 (5 bases). Germline CDR1 is SEHNR and CDR2 is FQNEAQ (reference sequence). Trimming left V 2 bases short and J 1 base short, with 8 bases between. This CDR3 comprises 14 residues. The CDR3 here is CASSLPGENTEAFF. The DNA for the CDR3 is TGTGCCAGCAGCTTACCGGGGGAGAACACTGAAGCTTTCTTT.

The chain joins TRBV23-1 to TRBJ1-1, with a tentative D call TRBD1 (6 bases). TRBV23-1 is placed among ORFs of uncertain function. The CDR3 totals 15 residues. V lost 1 base and J 5 bases, leaving 14 bases between the germline ends. The CDR3 bases are TGCGCCAGCAGTCAATGTCAGGGGCGCAGGACTGAAGCTTTCTTT. Amino acids: CASSQCQGRRTEAFF.

The rearrangement links TRBV6-2 or TRBV6-3 to TRBJ2-1; TRBD2 matches at 7 bases. J gave up 6 bases and V 4 bases, and 9 bases lay outside the gene matches. Germline assignment: CDR1 MNHEY and CDR2 SVGEGT. The CDR3 consists of 15 residues. CDR3 loop: CASSFGLVDFNEQFF. As DNA, the CDR3 is TGTGCCAGCAGTTTTGGACTAGTAGATTTCAATGAGCAGTTCTTC.

A single count supports this clone. The V call is TRBV7-9, the J call TRBJ1-1, with 9 bases aligning to TRBD1. In germline, CDR1 is SEHNR, CDR2 FQNEAQ (reference sequence). This CDR3 has 14 residues. J was trimmed by 5 bases and V by 3 bases; bases with no gene match: 4. The CDR3, as DNA: TGTGCCAGCAGCTTGGCGGACAGGGGAACTGAAGCTTTCTTT. This gives the protein CASSLADRGTEAFF.

The chain carries TRBV11-1 and TRBJ2-3; TRBD2 matches 8 bases. This CDR3 has 14 amino acids. The V and J ends lost 7 bases and 4 bases, in that order; junction bases with no gene match: 7. Germline CDR1 and CDR2: SGHAT and FQDESV (reference sequence). The CDR3 DNA follows: TGTGCCAGCACCCTAGCGGGCGGGTCAGATACGCAGTATTTT. Translated, it gives CASTLAGGSDTQYF.

The V and J genes are TRBV9 and TRBJ2-7; a weak D match, TRBD1 (6 bases). CDR1 is SGDLS, CDR2 YYNGEE, per germline. V lost 0 bases and J 9 bases, leaving 16 bases between the germline ends. The CDR3 is 14 residues long. In DNA, the CDR3 is TGTGCCAGCAGCGTAGAAGGGGGTCCAGGCAGGCAGTACTTC. Its translation is CASSVEGGPGRQYF.

The chain carries TRBV3-1 (or the pseudogene TRBV3-2) and TRBJ2-1, with 11 bases lining up with TRBD2. Germline V lookup: CDR1 LGHDT, CDR2 YNNKEL (reference sequence). The CDR3 spans 17 residues. The J segment lost 3 bases and the V segment lost 2 bases, leaving 6 bases of the junction unmatched. The CDR3 reads CASSQISGRANYNEQFF. The DNA of the CDR3 is TGTGCCAGCAGCCAAATTAGCGGGAGGGCCAACTACAATGAGCAGTTCTTC.

The chain couples TRBV15 to TRBJ1-4, with D perhaps TRBD1 (5 bases). Germline V gene sequence: CDR1 LNHNV, CDR2 YYDKDF (reference sequence). This CDR3 is 14 amino acids long. Between the trimmed V and J ends, which lost 0 bases and 8 bases, there was a span of 10 bases. The CDR3 bases are TGTGCCACCAGCAGAGATATAGGGGCAGAAAAACTGTTTTTT. Amino acid sequence: CATSRDIGAEKLFF.

This clone was picked up one time. This sequence joins TRBV19 and TRBJ2-1; 10 nucleotides match TRBD1. The V gene end was trimmed by 9 bases and the J gene end by 7 bases; junction bases not matched to a gene: 9. There are 14 residues in the CDR3. CDR1 and CDR2 from the germline V gene are LNHDA and SQIVND (reference sequence). The CDR3 DNA is TGTGCCAGCCTGAGGGGGACAGGGGAAAATGAGCAGTTCTTC. Translated: CASLRGTGENEQFF.

The chain has TRBV5-1 and TRBJ2-7, with TRBD1 as a possible D gene (6 bases). CDR3 length equals 15 residues. Germline lookup yields CDR1 SGHRS and CDR2 YFSETQ. V lost 6 bases to trimming and J lost 2 bases, with 18 bases between them. CDR3 sequence reads: CASTPSGGRTYEQYF. CDR3 nucleotide sequence: TGCGCCAGCACCCCCAGTGGGGGCAGGACCTACGAGCAGTACTTC.

This clone appeared many times. This chain connects TRBV5-6 to TRBJ1-1; possibly TRBD1 for D (5 bases). There are 16 residues in the CDR3. V gave up 1 base and J gave up 4 bases, with 17 bases separating them. Germline CDR1 is SGHDT and CDR2 is YYEEEE. The CDR3 DNA follows: TGTGCCAGCAGCTTGTTCGGCTCGGGGGGTGCCACTGAAGCTTTCTTT. This sequence encodes CASSLFGSGGATEAFF.

The chain uses TRBV11-2 and TRBJ2-1; D possibly corresponds to TRBD1 (5 bases). CDR1 SGHAT and CDR2 FQNNGV come from the germline V gene. V shed 5 bases and J shed 1 base, with 15 bases lying between them. This CDR3 region has 16 residues. The CDR3: CASSPIRGPSYNEQFF. The CDR3 nucleotides are TGTGCCAGCAGCCCGATTAGGGGCCCTTCCTACAATGAGCAGTTCTTC.

The chain is built from TRBV7-9 and TRBJ2-4; perhaps TRBD1 as D (5 bases). Trimming removed 3 bases from V and 1 base from J, with 10 bases in between. CDR1 and CDR2 (germline): SEHNR, FQNEAQ (reference sequence). The CDR3 length is 15 residues. CDR3: CASSFGRGAKNIQYF. Here the CDR3 DNA reads TGTGCCAGCAGCTTTGGTAGGGGCGCCAAAAACATTCAGTACTTC. Looking up the rest from reference TRBV7-9 and TRBJ2-4 gives the full variable domain: DTGVSQNPRHKITKRGQNVTFRCDPISEHNRLYWYRQTLGQGPEFLTYFQNEAQLEKSRLLSDRFSAERPKGSFSTLEIQRTEQGDSAMYLCASSFGRGAKNIQYFGAGTRLSVL.